This is a list of T cell receptor beta chains from one sample in a study of shared clonotypes between healthy human individuals. The data were produced by immunoSEQ multiplex PCR, yet TCRdb's version contains in-frame clones alone and is incomplete. There are some 2,100,000 clones in the sample; 95% occur only once, and approximately 0.13% lies in the top ten. The sequenced material came from naive CD4+ T cells sorted from blood. Receptor source: a man aged 18-30 years in good health. Each CDR3 is given with its conserved first and last residue. The order of the fields is V gene, D gene, clone size, J gene, CDR3 protein, CDR3 DNA. D genes are given only for firm matches. Where a row states a size, it is once, few, many or the class of an expanded clone; other rows omit it.

V: TRBV5-1; D: TRBD1; size: NA; J: TRBJ1-6; CDR3: CASSYGTGGDSPLHF; DNA: TGCGCCAGCAGCTACGGGACAGGGGGGGATTCACCCCTCCACTTT
V: TRBV19; D: NA; size: NA; J: TRBJ1-1; CDR3: CASSPGRTNTEAFF; DNA: TGTGCCAGTAGTCCTGGACGGACGAACACTGAAGCTTTCTTT
V: TRBV28; D: NA; size: NA; J: TRBJ2-4; CDR3: CASRELAKNIQYF; DNA: TGTGCCAGCAGGGAGCTAGCCAAAAACATTCAGTACTTC
V: TRBV9; D: TRBD1; size: NA; J: TRBJ2-7; CDR3: CASNFKWDRGRCEQYF; DNA: TGTGCCAGCAACTTCAAGTGGGACAGGGGGCGATGCGAGCAGTACTTC
V: TRBV7-2; D: TRBD2; size: NA; J: TRBJ2-1; CDR3: CASSLASGRPTEQFF; DNA: TGTGCCAGCAGCTTAGCTAGCGGGAGGCCGACTGAGCAGTTCTTC
V: TRBV10-1; D: NA; size: once; J: TRBJ2-1; CDR3: CASSDARANQGNEQFF; DNA: TGCGCCAGCAGTGACGCACGAGCCAACCAGGGGAATGAGCAGTTCTTC
V: TRBV20-1; D: NA; size: few; J: TRBJ2-5; CDR3: CSAKPQETQYF; DNA: TGCAGTGCTAAGCCCCAAGAGACCCAGTACTTC
V: TRBV5-1; D: NA; size: NA; J: TRBJ2-1; CDR3: CASSVGGAQGEQFF; DNA: TGCGCCAGCAGCGTAGGGGGAGCCCAGGGTGAGCAGTTCTTC
V: TRBV10-3; D: TRBD2; size: NA; J: TRBJ2-3; CDR3: CAISGRTSGITDTQYF; DNA: TGTGCCATCAGTGGAAGGACTAGCGGGATTACAGATACGCAGTATTTT
V: TRBV30; D: NA; size: NA; J: TRBJ1-3; CDR3: CAWNPDGDRGSKGGNTIYF; DNA: TGTGCCTGGAACCCGGACGGGGATCGCGGTTCAAAGGGTGGAAACACCATATATTTT
V: TRBV9; D: TRBD1; size: NA; J: TRBJ2-5; CDR3: CASSAGQGLNQETQYF; DNA: TGTGCCAGCAGCGCAGGACAGGGCTTGAACCAAGAGACCCAGTACTTC
V: TRBV7-9; D: NA; size: NA; J: TRBJ1-2; CDR3: CASSIQAPRGYGYTF; DNA: TGTGCCAGCAGCATACAGGCACCCAGAGGCTATGGCTACACCTTC
V: TRBV25-1; D: TRBD1; size: NA; J: TRBJ2-1; CDR3: CASSSTGGNEQFF; DNA: TGTGCCAGCAGTAGTACAGGGGGTAATGAGCAGTTCTTC
V: TRBV7-9; D: NA; size: NA; J: TRBJ1-1; CDR3: CASSKSTGGTEAFF; DNA: TGTGCCAGCAGCAAATCTACGGGGGGCACTGAAGCTTTCTTT
V: TRBV2; D: NA; size: once; J: TRBJ2-2; CDR3: CASSETGGAGELFF; DNA: TGTGCCAGCAGTGAAACAGGCGGGGCCGGGGAGCTGTTTTTT
V: TRBV15; D: NA; size: NA; J: TRBJ2-3; CDR3: CATSRVGSSIPTDTQYF; DNA: TGTGCCACCAGCAGAGTGGGTTCGTCTATCCCCACAGATACGCAGTATTTT
V: TRBV30; D: NA; size: NA; J: TRBJ1-5; CDR3: CAWRGAWDQPQHF; DNA: TGTGCCTGGAGGGGAGCCTGGGATCAGCCCCAGCATTTT
V: TRBV27; D: NA; size: NA; J: TRBJ2-2; CDR3: CASSLQAGAIGELFF; DNA: TGTGCCAGCAGTTTACAGGCGGGGGCAATCGGGGAGCTGTTTTTT
V: TRBV27; D: NA; size: NA; J: TRBJ2-5; CDR3: CASSLRKVQETQYF; DNA: TGTGCCAGCAGCCTGAGGAAGGTCCAAGAGACCCAGTACTTC
V: TRBV5-1; D: NA; size: NA; J: TRBJ1-2; CDR3: CASSSTGTESGGYTF; DNA: TGCGCCAGCAGCTCCACCGGGACCGAATCAGGAGGCTACACCTTC
V: TRBV6-1; D: NA; size: once; J: TRBJ2-3; CDR3: CASSARLGGTDTQYF; DNA: TGTGCCAGCAGTGCCCGACTAGGAGGTACAGATACGCAGTATTTT